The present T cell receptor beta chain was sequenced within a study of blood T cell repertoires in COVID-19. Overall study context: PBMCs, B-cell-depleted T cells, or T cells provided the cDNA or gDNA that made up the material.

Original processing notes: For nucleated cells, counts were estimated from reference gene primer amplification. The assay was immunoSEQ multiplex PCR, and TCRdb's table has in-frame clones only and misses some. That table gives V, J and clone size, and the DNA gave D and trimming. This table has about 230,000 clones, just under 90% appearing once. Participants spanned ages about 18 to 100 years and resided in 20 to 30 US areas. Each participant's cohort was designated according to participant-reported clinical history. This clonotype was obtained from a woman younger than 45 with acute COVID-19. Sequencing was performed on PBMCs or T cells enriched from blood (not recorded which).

The CDR3 protein is CAWSATGYGYTF. Written as DNA, the CDR3 is TGTGCCTGGAGTGCAACAGGCTATGGCTACACCTTC. This chain connects TRBV30 to TRBJ1-2; the D gene is possibly TRBD1 (5 bases). Trimming cost V 1 base and J 4 bases, with 7 bases left between them. The V gene's germline CDR1 is GTSNPN and CDR2 SVGIG (reference sequence). The CDR3 loop spans 12 amino acids.